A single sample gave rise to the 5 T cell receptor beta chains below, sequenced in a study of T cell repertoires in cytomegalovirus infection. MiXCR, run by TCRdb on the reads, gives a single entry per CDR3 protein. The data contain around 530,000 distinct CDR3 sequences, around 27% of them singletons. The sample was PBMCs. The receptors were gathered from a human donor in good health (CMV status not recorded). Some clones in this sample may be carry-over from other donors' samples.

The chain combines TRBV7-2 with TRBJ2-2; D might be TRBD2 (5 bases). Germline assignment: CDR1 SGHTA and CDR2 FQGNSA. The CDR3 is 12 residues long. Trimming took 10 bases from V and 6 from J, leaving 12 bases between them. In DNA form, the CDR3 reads TGTGCCACCCACGGAGGCCCCGGGGAGCTGTTTTTT. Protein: CATHGGPGELFF.

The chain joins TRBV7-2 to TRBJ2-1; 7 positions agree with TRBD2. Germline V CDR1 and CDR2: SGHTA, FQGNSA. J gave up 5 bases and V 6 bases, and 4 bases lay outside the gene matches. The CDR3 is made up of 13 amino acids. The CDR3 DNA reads TGTGCCAGCAGATACGGACTAGACAATGAGCAGTTCTTC. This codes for CASRYGLDNEQFF.

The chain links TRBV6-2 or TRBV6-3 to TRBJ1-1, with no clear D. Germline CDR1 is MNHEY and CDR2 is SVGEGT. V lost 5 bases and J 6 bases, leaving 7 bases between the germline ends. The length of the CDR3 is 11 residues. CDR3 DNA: TGTGCCAGCAGTGCGACACCTGAAGCTTTCTTT. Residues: CASSATPEAFF.

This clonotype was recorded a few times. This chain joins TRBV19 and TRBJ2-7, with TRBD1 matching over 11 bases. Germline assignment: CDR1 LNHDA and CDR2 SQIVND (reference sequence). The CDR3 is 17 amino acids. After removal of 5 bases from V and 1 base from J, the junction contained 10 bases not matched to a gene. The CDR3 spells CASSADLGTGGSYEQYF. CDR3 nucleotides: TGTGCCAGTAGTGCCGACCTCGGGACAGGGGGATCCTACGAGCAGTACTTC.

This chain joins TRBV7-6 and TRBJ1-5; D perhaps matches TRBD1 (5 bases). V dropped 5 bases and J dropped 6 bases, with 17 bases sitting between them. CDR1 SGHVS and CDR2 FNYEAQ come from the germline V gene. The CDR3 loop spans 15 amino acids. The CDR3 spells CASSRGTVPTQPQHF. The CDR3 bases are TGTGCCAGCAGCAGAGGGACGGTGCCAACTCAGCCCCAGCATTTT.